These 24 T cell receptor beta chains came from one sample sequenced in a study of CD8 T cells in ankylosing spondylitis. Whole-study findings and limits: Blood from ankylosing spondylitis patients appeared to carry a characteristic eight-variant TCR beta motif.

Their antigens are not known. Each CDR3 protein gets one entry after TCRdb re-called the 5' RACE reads with MiXCR. The data contain 200,000 to 250,000 distinct CDR3 sequences, about 6.7% of them seen just once; the ten biggest clones take up approximately 15%. Input material: blood, either unsorted or a sorted T cell fraction (not recorded which). These receptors all stem from a male donor with ankylosing spondylitis.

This clonotype has at least ten counts. The J gene is TRBJ2-3, the V gene TRBV28; tentatively, D is TRBD1 (7 bases). V lost 10 bases and J 2 bases, leaving 16 bases between the germline ends. Per the germline V gene, CDR1 is MDHEN and CDR2 is SYDVKM. The CDR3 is 14 residues long. The CDR3 reads CATAQGGFTDTQYF. The CDR3, as DNA: TGTGCCACCGCTCAGGGGGGATTCACAGATACGCAGTATTTT.

The gene calls are TRBV4-3 and TRBJ2-7; 9 bases line up with TRBD2. The V gene's germline CDR1 is LGHNA and CDR2 YSLEER. The CDR3 totals 15 residues. V lost 0 bases to trimming and J lost 3 bases; unmatched junction nucleotides: 3. As DNA, the CDR3 is TGCGCCAGCAGCCAAGATAGCGGGAGTGGCTACGAGCAGTACTTC. Translating it yields CASSQDSGSGYEQYF.

This clonotype has ten or more counts. The chain uses TRBV14 and TRBJ2-7; D ambiguous. This CDR3 region has 15 residues. Trimming pared 3 bases from V and 3 bases from J, leaving 15 bases between. Germline CDR1 is SGHDN and CDR2 is FVKESK. The CDR3 loop reads CASSHFPSQNYEQYF. The CDR3 bases are TGTGCCAGCAGCCATTTTCCGAGTCAAAACTACGAGCAGTACTTC.

Ten or more counts support this clonotype. The rearrangement joins TRBV27 to TRBJ2-7, with D possibly TRBD2 on 5 matching bases. The CDR3 is 11 residues long. V was clipped by 10 bases and J by 7 bases, with 14 bases between them. The germline CDR1 and CDR2 sequences are MNHEY and SMNVEV (reference sequence). The CDR3, as DNA: TGTGCCACCGGGTCTTCGGGGGAGCAGTACTTC. Amino acid sequence: CATGSSGEQYF.

This clonotype occurred many times. The chain couples TRBV28 to TRBJ2-7; 8 positions match TRBD1. Germline values: CDR1 MDHEN, CDR2 SYDVKM. Trimming took 8 bases from V and 1 from J; bases not matched to a gene: 10. CDR3 length: 15 residues. This CDR3 is CASVTDRGSSYEQYF. The CDR3 DNA reads TGTGCCAGCGTAACTGACAGGGGTTCATCCTACGAGCAGTACTTC.

The chain is built from TRBV28 and TRBJ2-5, with D hard to call. The CDR3 consists of 14 residues. Germline V gives CDR1 MDHEN, CDR2 SYDVKM. Trimming removed 2 bases at V and 2 bases at J, with 9 bases between. In DNA, the CDR3 is TGTGCCAGCAGTTTAGAGAAAGGGCAAGAGACCCAGTACTTC. Translating it yields CASSLEKGQETQYF.

This clonotype has at least ten counts. This chain uses TRBV7-9 with TRBJ2-1, with D hard to call. Between the trimmed V and J ends, which lost 5 bases and 7 bases, there was a span of 15 bases. The CDR3 spans 14 residues. The V gene's germline CDR1 is SEHNR and CDR2 FQNEAQ (reference sequence). The CDR3 nucleotides read TGTGCCAGCAGCACCTCCGGCCGTCGGAATGAGCAGTTCTTC. Protein product: CASSTSGRRNEQFF.

This clonotype came up many times. The chain is built from TRBV30 and TRBJ2-5, with a weak D call TRBD1 (5 bases). The CDR3 has 13 residues. Germline V gives CDR1 GTSNPN, CDR2 SVGIG (reference sequence). V was clipped by 4 bases and J by 2 bases, with 11 bases between them. In DNA form, the CDR3 reads TGTGCCTGGACCCTCCGGACACAAGAGACCCAGTACTTC. It specifies CAWTLRTQETQYF.

This clonotype was detected a few times. The chain recombines TRBV7-9 with TRBJ1-2; weak D call: TRBD1 (6 bases). CDR3 length: 14 residues. V lost 1 base to trimming and J lost 4 bases, with 10 bases between them. Per the germline V gene, CDR1 is SEHNR and CDR2 is FQNEAQ (reference sequence). CDR3 loop: CASSLVWDTYGYTF. In nucleotides, the CDR3 is TGTGCCAGCAGCTTAGTGTGGGACACCTATGGCTACACCTTC.

This clonotype has just a few counts. CDR3 sequence: CASSAFVGRQGLGDSEAFF. DNA for the CDR3: TGTGCCAGCAGCGCCTTTGTCGGGAGACAGGGGCTAGGGGACAGCGAAGCTTTCTTT. This chain connects TRBV11-2 to TRBJ1-1; 8 bases align to TRBD1. J lost 8 bases, V lost 5 bases, and 25 bases had no gene match. The CDR3 runs to 19 residues. The germline V gene encodes CDR1 SGHAT and CDR2 FQNNGV.

V and J are TRBV6-2 or TRBV6-3 and TRBJ1-1; TRBD1 aligns across 11 bases. Trimming took 6 bases from V and 2 from J; bases not matched to a gene: 8. Per germline, CDR1 MNHEY and CDR2 SVGEGT. This CDR3 spans 16 amino acids. CDR3 protein: CASSDRDRGGNTEAFF. CDR3 sequence (DNA): TGTGCCAGCAGCGACCGGGACAGGGGGGGAAACACTGAAGCTTTCTTT.

At least ten counts were recorded for this clonotype. V usage is TRBV4-3 and J usage is TRBJ1-6; TRBD1 agrees at 9 bases. The CDR3 is 15 residues long. The trim removed 4 bases at V and 9 bases at J, leaving 7 bases unmatched. The germline CDR1 and CDR2 sequences are LGHNA and YSLEER. The CDR3 here is CASSLKDRGGSPLHF. CDR3 nucleotide sequence: TGCGCCAGCAGCCTTAAGGACAGGGGCGGTTCACCCCTCCACTTT.

This clonotype was counted many times. This CDR3 is CASSPIPGQGHGYTF. DNA of the CDR3: TGTGCCAGCAGTCCAATCCCAGGACAGGGGCATGGCTACACCTTC. The chain recombines TRBV27 with TRBJ1-2; TRBD1 matches at 9 bases. The CDR3 has 15 amino acids. Germline lookup yields CDR1 MNHEY and CDR2 SMNVEV (reference sequence). V dropped 5 bases and J dropped 6; count of bases not matched to a gene: 10.

This clonotype was seen ten or more times. This chain links TRBV10-3 with TRBJ2-5, with 10 bases fitting TRBD1. The CDR3 is 16 amino acids. J was trimmed by 7 bases and V by 4 bases; bases with no gene match: 12. Germline values: CDR1 ENHRY, CDR2 SYGVKD. CDR3 coding DNA: TGTGCCATCAGTGTGGCCGGGACAGGGGCCTTAACGACCCAGTACTTC. It encodes CAISVAGTGALTTQYF.

This clonotype was detected many times. The gene calls are TRBV12-3 or TRBV12-4 and TRBJ2-1; TRBD1 agrees at 7 bases. Unmatched junction bases numbered 8, after V lost 6 bases and J lost 0 bases. CDR3 length equals 16 residues. The CDR3 DNA follows: TGTGCCAGCAGGATACAGGGGCTAAGCTCCTACAATGAGCAGTTCTTC. Translated, it gives CASRIQGLSSYNEQFF.

This clonotype was recorded at least ten times. The chain links TRBV28 to TRBJ1-6; D gene uncertain. The V end was cut by 2 bases, the J end by 7 bases, with 15 bases between. Germline assignment: CDR1 MDHEN and CDR2 SYDVKM. The length of the CDR3 is 16 residues. The CDR3 is CASSLRVGGNNSPLHF. The CDR3 DNA sequence: TGTGCCAGCAGTTTAAGGGTCGGCGGTAACAATTCACCCCTCCACTTT. Variable domain in full (rest from reference TRBV28 and TRBJ1-6): DVKVTQSSRYLVKRTGEKVFLECVQDMDHENMFWYRQDPGLGLRLIYFSYDVKMKEKGDIPEGYSVSREKKERFSLILESASTNQTSMYLCASSLRVGGNNSPLHFGNGTRLTVT.

This clonotype occurred many times. The chain uses TRBV19 and TRBJ2-1; D perhaps matches TRBD2 (6 bases). The CDR3 loop spans 16 amino acids. Germline CDR1 is LNHDA and CDR2 is SQIVND (reference sequence). Between the trimmed V and J ends, which lost 7 bases and 0 bases, there was a span of 16 bases. In DNA, the CDR3 is TGTGCCAGTACCATCCGGGACTCGAGCTCCTACAATGAGCAGTTCTTC. Residues: CASTIRDSSSYNEQFF.

This sequence joins TRBV5-6 and TRBJ2-1, with D perhaps assigned TRBD1 or TRBD2 (6 bases each). V gave up 1 base and J gave up 7 bases, with 12 bases separating them. The CDR3 is 14 residues long. Germline loops: CDR1 SGHDT, CDR2 YYEEEE. CDR3 amino acids: CASSLWRGGNEQFF. CDR3 coding DNA: TGTGCCAGCAGCTTGTGGCGAGGGGGGAATGAGCAGTTCTTC.

This clonotype was recorded at least ten times. The chain uses TRBV4-3 and TRBJ1-4; the D is unclear. Germline V gene data show CDR1 as LGHNA and CDR2 as YSLEER. The CDR3 consists of 15 residues. V was trimmed by 0 bases and J by 2 bases, leaving 7 bases between them. Here the CDR3 reads CASSQDRLTNEKLFF. CDR3 sequence (DNA): TGCGCCAGCAGCCAAGATAGGTTGACTAATGAAAAACTGTTTTTT.

This clonotype was found many times. V gene TRBV9 combines with J gene TRBJ1-5; D call uncertain. This CDR3 is built from 15 residues. The V end lost 0 bases, the J end lost 3 bases, and 10 bases lay between the germline ends. The germline V gene encodes CDR1 SGDLS and CDR2 YYNGEE. This chain's CDR3 is CASSVDVNSNQPQHF. CDR3 coding DNA: TGTGCCAGCAGCGTAGATGTGAACTCCAATCAGCCCCAGCATTTT.

V gene TRBV7-9 combines with J gene TRBJ1-3; no definite D call. CDR1 and CDR2 from the germline V gene are SEHNR and FQNEAQ (reference sequence). Between the trimmed V and J ends, which lost 4 bases and 0 bases, there was a span of 10 bases. The CDR3 is 15 amino acids. CDR3 residues: CASSSRTSSGNTIYF. CDR3 nucleotides: TGTGCCAGCAGCTCCCGCACAAGCTCTGGAAACACCATATATTTT.

This clonotype was counted at least ten times. The V gene is TRBV9, the J gene TRBJ2-7, with D unresolved. The germline V gene has CDR1 SGDLS and CDR2 YYNGEE. V was clipped by 0 bases and J by 2 bases, with 12 bases between them. The CDR3 runs 15 residues. CDR3 DNA: TGTGCCAGCAGCGTAGCCGGGCAAGGCCCCTACGAGCAGTACTTC. Amino acid sequence: CASSVAGQGPYEQYF. Variable domain in full (rest from reference TRBV9 and TRBJ2-7): DSGVTQTPKHLITATGQRVTLRCSPRSGDLSVYWYQQSLDQGLQFLIQYYNGEERAKGNILERFSAQQFPDLHSELNLSSLELGDSALYFCASSVAGQGPYEQYFGPGTRLTVT.

This clonotype showed up many times. The chain joins TRBV7-9 to TRBJ2-3, with D hard to call. Germline lookup yields CDR1 SEHNR and CDR2 FQNEAQ (reference sequence). V was trimmed by 5 bases and J by 3 bases, leaving 6 bases between them. This CDR3 has 12 amino acids. CDR3 loop: CASSERTDTQYF. The CDR3 nucleotides are TGTGCCAGCAGCGAGAGGACAGATACGCAGTATTTT.

This clonotype showed up many times. This chain joins TRBV28 and TRBJ2-7; D is possibly TRBD1 (5 bases). Germline V gene data show CDR1 as MDHEN and CDR2 as SYDVKM. The CDR3 extends over 13 amino acids. Trimming cost V 7 bases and J 3 bases, with 13 bases left between them. The chain's CDR3 is CASTRVGNYEQYF. The CDR3 nucleotides are TGTGCCAGCACCAGGGTTGGAAACTACGAGCAGTACTTC.